The 26 T cell receptor beta chains below all came from one sample that was sequenced in a study. A single record per CDR3 protein comes from TCRdb applying MiXCR to the RT-PCR reads. The table records more than 550,000 distinct CDR3 sequences, approximately 15% of them present only once. The sample was memory CD4+ T cells from blood. Every receptor here comes from a female donor in good health, serving as a healthy control.

This clonotype has at least ten counts. The chain combines TRBV20-1 with TRBJ2-1; D unresolved. The germline gives CDR1 DFQATT, CDR2 SNEGSKA (reference sequence). Trimming left V 5 bases short and J 5 bases short, with 10 bases between. There are 12 residues in the CDR3. The CDR3: CSAPSPDNEQFF. The CDR3 coding sequence is TGCAGTGCTCCTTCACCGGACAATGAGCAGTTCTTC.

This clonotype turned up a few times. The chain is built from TRBV20-1 and TRBJ2-7; TRBD1 matches at 11 bases. The CDR3 is 14 residues long. Per the germline V gene, CDR1 is DFQATT and CDR2 is SNEGSKA (reference sequence). Unmatched junction bases numbered 9, after V lost 6 bases and J lost 5 bases. The CDR3 here is CSANPRTGGHEQYF. As DNA, the CDR3 is TGCAGTGCCAACCCCCGGACAGGGGGCCACGAGCAGTACTTC.

This clonotype has ten or more counts. The rearrangement links TRBV4-3 to TRBJ2-3; possibly TRBD2 for D (6 bases). The length of the CDR3 is 13 residues. The V gene's germline CDR1 is LGHNA and CDR2 YSLEER. With 6 bases removed from V and 2 bases from J, the gap between germline ends came to 9 bases. CDR3 sequence reads: CASSSGYTDTQYF. The CDR3 nucleotides are TGCGCCAGCAGTAGCGGATACACAGATACGCAGTATTTT.

The sample holds a few counts of this clonotype. The genes are TRBV7-2 and TRBJ1-2; 8 bases agree with TRBD1. This CDR3 region has 19 residues. Germline CDR1 reads SGHTA; CDR2 reads FQGNSA. J was trimmed by 5 bases and V by 4 bases; bases with no gene match: 21. Here the CDR3 reads CASSSPDRAGLKTQYGYTF. CDR3 DNA sequence: TGTGCCAGCAGCTCCCCGGACAGGGCCGGGTTAAAGACCCAATATGGCTACACCTTC.

V is TRBV24-1 and J is TRBJ2-1; 9 bases are shared with TRBD2. Germline V gives CDR1 KGHDR, CDR2 SFDVKD. V shed 9 bases, J shed 7 bases, and the junction held 6 bases outside the gene matches. This CDR3 is 13 amino acids long. CDR3 residues: CATSLAGRNEQFF. The CDR3 region has the DNA TGTGCCACCTCCCTAGCGGGGCGGAATGAGCAGTTCTTC.

This clonotype was seen more than once but under ten times. The rearrangement joins TRBV5-1 to TRBJ2-3; TRBD1 agrees at 10 bases. CDR1 and CDR2 from the germline V gene are SGHRS and YFSETQ. The J segment lost 0 bases and the V segment lost 4 bases, leaving 5 bases of the junction unmatched. The CDR3 covers 16 residues. CDR3 nucleotide sequence: TGCGCCAGCAGCCGAGGGACAGGGGCTAGCACAGATACGCAGTATTTT. It specifies CASSRGTGASTDTQYF.

This clonotype turned up a few times. This CDR3 reads CASSPQASGQRTQYF. DNA of the CDR3: TGTGCCAGCAGCCCCCAGGCCAGCGGCCAAAGGACCCAGTACTTC. The chain joins TRBV9 to TRBJ2-5; D might be TRBD2 (5 bases). The CDR3 sequence is 15 residues long. The germline gives CDR1 SGDLS, CDR2 YYNGEE. The germline V and J ends were trimmed by 4 bases and 7 bases, with 20 bases remaining between them.

This clonotype has more than one count but fewer than ten. J is TRBJ1-1 and V is TRBV15, with D possibly matching TRBD1 (5 bases). CDR1 LNHNV and CDR2 YYDKDF come from the germline V gene (reference sequence). The CDR3 is 12 amino acids. V was pared by 1 base and J by 8 bases, with 8 bases between. This CDR3 is CATSRAGAEAFF. For the CDR3, the DNA is TGTGCCACCAGCAGAGCTGGGGCAGAAGCTTTCTTT. Full variable domain (missing parts from reference TRBV15 and TRBJ1-1): DAMVIQNPRYQVTQFGKPVTLSCSQTLNHNVMYWYQQKSSQAPKLLFHYYDKDFNNEADTPDNFQSRRPNTSFCFLDIRSPGLGDTAMYLCATSRAGAEAFFGQGTRLTVV.

This clonotype was seen at least ten times. The genes are TRBV20-1 and TRBJ2-1; 11 bases align to TRBD2. The CDR3 is 15 amino acids. From germline, CDR1 is DFQATT and CDR2 SNEGSKA (reference sequence). V gave up 3 bases and J gave up 5 bases; unmatched junction bases: 6. The CDR3 here is CSARPSGRWDNEQFF. The CDR3 nucleotides read TGCAGTGCTAGGCCTAGCGGGAGGTGGGACAATGAGCAGTTCTTC.

CDR3 bases: TGTGCCAGCAGCCAAGAGGGGACTTGGAATCAAGCTTTCTTT. Translating gives CASSQEGTWNQAFF. This chain connects TRBV7-9 to TRBJ1-1; possible D gene TRBD1, 5 bases. Germline loops: CDR1 SEHNR, CDR2 FQNEAQ (reference sequence). V was clipped by 5 bases and J by 9 bases, with 19 bases between them. The CDR3 has 14 residues. Using reference TRBV7-9 and TRBJ1-1 for the parts outside the CDR3, the full variable domain is DTGVSQNPRHKITKRGQNVTFRCDPISEHNRLYWYRQTLGQGPEFLTYFQNEAQLEKSRLLSDRFSAERPKGSFSTLEIQRTEQGDSAMYLCASSQEGTWNQAFFGQGTRLTVV.

This clonotype has only a few counts. The genes are TRBV10-3 and TRBJ2-1; 8 nucleotides agree with TRBD1. CDR1 and CDR2 from the germline V gene are ENHRY and SYGVKD. The trim removed 4 bases at V and 9 bases at J, leaving 14 bases unmatched. The CDR3 loop spans 16 amino acids. The CDR3 DNA sequence: TGTGCCATCAGTGGTGCCCCAGGGGGCCCCTCTAGTGAGCAGTTCTTC. This sequence encodes CAISGAPGGPSSEQFF.

There are many counts of this clonotype. The chain has TRBV5-1 and TRBJ1-1, with 7 bases that match TRBD1. The CDR3 length is 15 residues. The V and J ends lost 2 bases and 6 bases, in that order; junction bases with no gene match: 10. Germline CDR1 and CDR2: SGHRS and YFSETQ. CDR3 amino acids: CASSLQATGSSEAFF. The CDR3 coding sequence is TGCGCCAGCAGCTTACAGGCGACAGGGAGTTCTGAAGCTTTCTTT.

This clonotype was observed a handful of times. This chain uses TRBV20-1 with TRBJ2-1; TRBD2 matches at 7 bases. Per the germline V gene, CDR1 is DFQATT and CDR2 is SNEGSKA (reference sequence). This CDR3 has 18 residues. After removal of 5 bases from V and 0 bases from J, the junction contained 16 bases not matched to a gene. The CDR3 reads CSAPPAREAPISYNEQFF. CDR3 nucleotides: TGCAGTGCTCCCCCAGCACGGGAGGCCCCAATCTCCTACAATGAGCAGTTCTTC.

Comment on this clonotype: One junction end does not reproduce the germline sequence, and a read error may be involved. V gene TRBV11-2 combines with J gene TRBJ2-3, with unresolved D. The CDR3 is 11 residues long. Germline CDR1 SGHAT, CDR2 FQNNGV. The CDR3 DNA reads as TGTGCCAGCAGCTTAGACGGGTGGGCCGATTTT. This codes for CASSLDGWADF.

This clonotype was recorded many times. The chain is built from TRBV15 and TRBJ2-5, with D maybe TRBD1 (6 bases). The CDR3 covers 14 residues. The germline V and J ends were trimmed by 0 bases and 5 bases, with 10 bases remaining between them. Germline V CDR1 and CDR2: LNHNV, YYDKDF (reference sequence). CDR3 nucleotides: TGTGCCACCAGCAGAGATGGGGGCCCGGAGACCCAGTACTTC. This codes for CATSRDGGPETQYF. The full variable domain, with the rest looked up from reference TRBV15 and TRBJ2-5, is DAMVIQNPRYQVTQFGKPVTLSCSQTLNHNVMYWYQQKSSQAPKLLFHYYDKDFNNEADTPDNFQSRRPNTSFCFLDIRSPGLGDTAMYLCATSRDGGPETQYFGPGTRLLVL.

This clonotype was counted only a few times. V gene TRBV7-2 combines with J gene TRBJ2-3; possibly TRBD2 for D (6 bases). The V and J ends lost 3 bases and 2 bases respectively, with 9 bases between them. This CDR3 has 14 amino acids. CDR1 and CDR2 from the germline V gene are SGHTA and FQGNSA. The CDR3 coding sequence is TGTGCCAGCAGCTTCGGGACTTACACAGATACGCAGTATTTT. Protein: CASSFGTYTDTQYF.

This clonotype was seen a few times. V usage is TRBV27 and J usage is TRBJ2-3; 8 nucleotides agree with TRBD1. The V gene end was trimmed by 5 bases and the J gene end by 2 bases; junction bases not matched to a gene: 9. Germline V gene sequence: CDR1 MNHEY, CDR2 SMNVEV (reference sequence). The length of the CDR3 is 16 residues. The CDR3 is CASSPRQGTNTDTQYF. Written as DNA, the CDR3 is TGTGCCAGCAGTCCACGACAGGGGACGAACACAGATACGCAGTATTTT.

The sample holds many counts of this clonotype. The V call is TRBV10-3, the J call TRBJ2-1; 11 positions match TRBD2. CDR3 size: 15 residues. Trimming took 2 bases from V and 7 from J; bases not matched to a gene: 4. CDR1 is ENHRY and CDR2 is SYGVKD in the germline V gene. CDR3 amino acids: CAISEVVAGGNEQFF. The CDR3 DNA sequence: TGTGCCATCAGTGAGGTAGTAGCGGGAGGGAATGAGCAGTTCTTC.

This clonotype was seen repeatedly, ten times or more. The genes are TRBV10-2 and TRBJ1-2; no definite D call. This CDR3 comprises 15 residues. From germline, CDR1 is WSHSY and CDR2 SAAADI. V was shortened by 3 bases and J by 0 bases, with 11 bases between the two germline ends. The CDR3 loop reads CASSDRRGTNYGYTF. The CDR3 nucleotides read TGCGCCAGCAGTGACCGGCGGGGTACTAACTATGGCTACACCTTC.

The table lists this clonotype with many counts. V is TRBV9 and J is TRBJ1-2; D might be TRBD1 (5 bases). The CDR3 runs to 14 residues. V was shortened by 0 bases and J by 1 base, with 7 bases between the two germline ends. Looked up from germline, CDR1 is SGDLS and CDR2 is YYNGEE. CDR3 in DNA: TGTGCCAGCAGCGTAGCTGACAGTAACTATGGCTACACCTTC. Its translation: CASSVADSNYGYTF.

This clonotype was observed a few times. The J gene is TRBJ1-2, the V gene TRBV12-3 or TRBV12-4, with D perhaps matching TRBD1 (6 bases). The length of the CDR3 is 14 residues. V lost 5 bases and J 8 bases, leaving 18 bases between the germline ends. The CDR3 region is CASSRNGGADGYTF. CDR3 sequence (DNA): TGTGCCAGCAGTCGAAACGGGGGGGCGGACGGCTACACCTTC.

This chain links TRBV3-1 with TRBJ2-3; D remains unclear. Germline assignment: CDR1 LGHDT and CDR2 YNNKEL (reference sequence). Trimming cost V 4 bases and J 3 bases, with 20 bases left between them. There are 17 residues in the CDR3. The CDR3 DNA sequence: TGTGCCAGCAGCCGCGGATTCGCGGCCGACTCGACAGATACGCAGTATTTT. Its translation is CASSRGFAADSTDTQYF.

This clonotype turned up a few times. The V call is TRBV20-1, the J call TRBJ2-3; D may be TRBD2 (6 bases). CDR3 length: 13 residues. Between the trimmed V and J ends, which lost 5 bases and 6 bases, there was a span of 15 bases. CDR1 is DFQATT, CDR2 SNEGSKA, per germline (reference sequence). Here the CDR3 DNA reads TGCAGTGCTTTCGGGGGTTTCAGGGATACGCAGTATTTT. This sequence encodes CSAFGGFRDTQYF.

A few counts support this clonotype. The V call is TRBV7-8, the J call TRBJ2-2; D unresolved. This CDR3 spans 16 amino acids. V lost 2 bases, J lost 6 bases, and 16 bases lay in between. Germline assignment: CDR1 SGHVS and CDR2 FQNEAQ. The chain's CDR3 is CASSLKRSGAAGELFF. The CDR3 bases are TGTGCCAGCAGCTTAAAGCGTTCCGGAGCCGCCGGGGAGCTGTTTTTT.

The chain carries TRBV24-1 and TRBJ2-7, with TRBD2 matching over 14 bases. Trimming took 3 bases from V and 7 from J; bases not matched to a gene: 7. The CDR3 sequence is 16 residues long. In germline, CDR1 is KGHDR, CDR2 SFDVKD. The CDR3 nucleotides read TGTGCCACCAGTGATCTCGGGACTAGCGGGAGTAATGAGCAGTACTTC. This codes for CATSDLGTSGSNEQYF.

This clonotype was recorded a few times. The V and J genes are TRBV4-3 and TRBJ2-7, with 9 bases identical to TRBD2. Germline lookup yields CDR1 LGHNA and CDR2 YSLEER. Trimming removed 0 bases from V and 9 bases from J; junction bases left unmatched: 12. This CDR3 has 16 residues. Written as DNA, the CDR3 is TGCGCCAGCAGCCAAGAACCTAGCGGGAACATTCTCCGGCAGTACTTC. Translated: CASSQEPSGNILRQYF.